The TCR beta chain under discussion was sequenced for a study of T cells in Graves' hyperthyroidism and ophthalmopathy. Looking at the study overall: Peripheral blood was secured at the point of initial diagnosis, before any treatment.

V was clipped by 6 bases and J by 4 bases, with 7 bases between them. Germline V lookup: CDR1 SQVTM, CDR2 ANQGSEA. CDR3 size: 12 residues. Absent ophthalmopathy progression within 18 months defined stable Graves' hyperthyroidism. The authors took PBMCs from 10 ml fresh peripheral blood. This clonotype was counted at least ten times. It was RNA transcripts that yielded the amplified TCR beta CDR3 regions. In the first-round RT-PCR of the TCR CDR3, the HTBI primer set was used. Each CDR3 protein gets one entry after TCRdb re-called the multiplex PCR reads with MiXCR. The sample consists of 250,000 to 350,000 distinct CDR3 sequences, approximately 17% of them appearing once.

This clonotype originated in a man aged 25 to 40 with Graves' hyperthyroidism. V usage is TRBV29-1 and J usage is TRBJ2-6; D is uncertain. The sequencing input was blood. The CDR3 reads CSVLTGANVLTF. The CDR3 coding sequence is TGCAGCGTCCTGACAGGGGCCAACGTCCTGACTTTC.